This T cell receptor (beta chain) was sequenced for a study of blood T cell repertoires in COVID-19. Study-wide context: COVID-19 samples collected from the United States, Italy and Spain covered acute and convalescent phases.

CDR1 and CDR2 from the germline V gene are LGHDT and YNNKEL (reference sequence). V lost 4 bases to trimming and J lost 5 bases, with 14 bases between them. There are 15 residues in the CDR3. In the original processing: Quantification of nucleated cells was approximated via reference gene primer amplification. Sequenced by immunoSEQ multiplex PCR; TCRdb stores in-frame clones only, minus some. Clone size and the V and J calls come from that table; the DNA yielded D and trimming. The sample carries about 400,000 clones, about nine tenths recorded once. The receptor was isolated from a woman between 25 and 40 years old with active or convalescent COVID-19. Sequences were obtained from peripheral blood. V is TRBV3-1 (or the pseudogene TRBV3-2) and J is TRBJ2-2; a weak D match, TRBD1 (6 bases). CDR3 bases: TGTGCCAGCAGCCTCCCCCTCAGGGGAACCGGGGAGCTGTTTTTT. Translating it yields CASSLPLRGTGELFF.